A single sample is the source of the 16 T cell receptor beta chains below, sequenced in a study of T cell changes during pregnancy in multiple sclerosis (dated by TCRdb to between 2018 and 2020). Library method: the immunoSEQ multiplex PCR assay. TCRdb provides this immuneACCESS table in a form limited to in-frame rearrangements. Some clones are lacking; in checked studies, under half of them reflect an unresolved V gene, and why the rest are absent is not known. Within this sample are tens of thousands of clones, with around 94% of them counted one time only. The ten largest clones add up to about 0.8% of the sample. Source: peripheral blood, taken in the third trimester of pregnancy. These receptors originate from a female donor with multiple sclerosis, enrolled in a pregnancy study.

The rearrangement links TRBV21-1 to TRBJ2-1; the table calls TRBD1, which could not be checked here. TRBV21-1 is flagged as a pseudogene. The CDR3 consists of 14 residues. For the CDR3, the DNA is TGTGCCAGCAGCAGCGCAGGGGATGGCAATGAGCAGTTCTTC. It specifies CASSSAGDGNEQFF.

This clone was picked up one time. The chain uses TRBV2 and TRBJ2-2; 8 bases agree with TRBD2. This CDR3 is 17 amino acids long. The V gene end was trimmed by 3 bases and the J gene end by 0 bases; junction bases not matched to a gene: 6. Germline-derived CDR1 and CDR2 are SNHLY and FYNNEI. CDR3 sequence reads: CASSDSRGGANTGELFF. The CDR3 bases are TGTGCCAGCAGTGATTCCCGGGGGGGGGCGAACACCGGGGAGCTGTTTTTT.

The chain has TRBV5-1 and TRBJ2-1; the D is unclear. The CDR3 spans 13 residues. With 0 bases removed from V and 6 bases from J, the gap between germline ends came to 7 bases. Per germline, CDR1 SGHRS and CDR2 YFSETQ. For the CDR3, the DNA is TGCGCCAGCAGCTTGGGGCTTTCCAATGAGCAGTTCTTC. This gives the protein CASSLGLSNEQFF.

V usage is TRBV5-1 and J usage is TRBJ2-5; D possibly corresponds to TRBD2 (5 bases). The CDR3 contains 16 residues. Germline V gene sequence: CDR1 SGHRS, CDR2 YFSETQ. V lost 2 bases, J lost 1 base, and 15 bases lay in between. CDR3 nucleotide sequence: TGCGCCAGCAGCTTTTGGGAGCTTGGCGCCCAAGAGACCCAGTACTTC. Amino acids: CASSFWELGAQETQYF. The complete variable domain, with remaining parts taken from reference TRBV5-1 and TRBJ2-5, reads KAGVTQTPRYLIKTRGQQVTLSCSPISGHRSVSWYQQTPGQGLQFLFEYFSETQRNKGNFPGRFSGRQFSNSRSEMNVSTLELGDSALYLCASSFWELGAQETQYFGPGTRLLVL.

This sequence joins TRBV6-5 and TRBJ2-7; the D gene is possibly TRBD2 (6 bases). CDR1 and CDR2 (germline): MNHEY, SVGAGI. V was trimmed by 6 bases and J by 0 bases, leaving 15 bases between them. This CDR3 spans 15 amino acids. The CDR3 nucleotides read TGTGCCAGCAGGCGTAGCGGAGCCACCTCCTACGAGCAGTACTTC. Its translation: CASRRSGATSYEQYF.

The chain is built from TRBV5-1 and TRBJ2-1; TRBD2 agrees at 13 bases. This CDR3 has 16 residues. The V segment lost 4 bases and the J segment 7 bases; nucleotides outside the gene matches: 8. Germline V gene lookup returns CDR1 SGHRS and CDR2 YFSETQ. The CDR3 region is CASSPWTSGRNNEQFF. CDR3 nucleotide sequence: TGCGCCAGCAGCCCCTGGACTAGCGGGAGAAATAATGAGCAGTTCTTC.

The chain is built from TRBV30 and TRBJ2-2; the D gene is possibly TRBD2 (6 bases). With 7 bases removed from V and 6 bases from J, the gap between germline ends came to 15 bases. CDR3 length: 13 amino acids. Germline loops: CDR1 GTSNPN, CDR2 SVGIG (reference sequence). The CDR3 nucleotides are TGTGCCTCCTTGAGGGAGGAATCCGGGGAGCTGTTTTTT. Translating gives CASLREESGELFF.

The chain links TRBV7-8 to TRBJ2-1; 8 nucleotides agree with TRBD2. CDR3 size: 20 residues. V was clipped by 1 base and J by 5 bases; unmatched bases: 19. Germline V gene lookup returns CDR1 SGHVS and CDR2 FQNEAQ. The CDR3 loop reads CASSLVRSVSGRGANNEQFF. The CDR3 DNA sequence: TGTGCCAGCAGCTTAGTGCGATCGGTTTCCGGGAGGGGGGCCAACAATGAGCAGTTCTTC.

The V gene is TRBV21-1, the J gene TRBJ2-1; the listed D gene, TRBD1, was not tested against the DNA. TRBV21-1 counts as a pseudogene. The CDR3 contains 16 residues. The DNA of the CDR3 is TGTGCCAGCAGCAAAGGGACAGGTAACTTATACAATGAGCAGTTCTTC. Translation gives CASSKGTGNLYNEQFF.

This clone was counted once. The V and J genes are TRBV18 and TRBJ1-4; D is unclear. CDR1 is KGHSH, CDR2 LQKENI, per germline. V lost 2 bases and J 8 bases, leaving 12 bases between the germline ends. CDR3 length: 14 amino acids. CDR3 protein: CASSPLGGGEKLFF. The CDR3 DNA reads as TGTGCCAGCTCACCATTAGGTGGAGGGGAAAAACTGTTTTTT.

This clone was seen once. The chain carries TRBV11-3 and TRBJ2-7; the D gene is possibly TRBD2 (5 bases). CDR1 and CDR2 (germline): SGHNT, YENEEA. Between the trimmed V and J ends, which lost 5 bases and 1 base, there was a span of 9 bases. This CDR3 contains 13 residues. CDR3 sequence reads: CASSDGSSYEQYF. The CDR3 DNA follows: TGTGCCAGCAGCGATGGGAGTTCCTACGAGCAGTACTTC. The full variable domain, completed using reference TRBV11-3 and TRBJ2-7, is EAGVVQSPRYKIIEKKQPVAFWCNPISGHNTLYWYLQNLGQGPELLIRYENEEAVDDSQLPKDRFSAERLKGVDSTLKIQPAELGDSAVYLCASSDGSSYEQYFGPGTRLTVT.

The chain recombines TRBV7-9 with TRBJ1-1, with a tentative D call TRBD1 (6 bases). The CDR3 has 14 residues. V lost 1 base, J lost 1 base, and 7 bases lay in between. Germline CDR1 reads SEHNR; CDR2 reads FQNEAQ (reference sequence). CDR3 sequence reads: CASSLGTANTEAFF. The CDR3 nucleotides read TGTGCCAGCAGCTTAGGGACAGCGAACACTGAAGCTTTCTTT. Together with reference TRBV7-9 and TRBJ1-1, the CDR3 gives the full variable domain: DTGVSQNPRHKITKRGQNVTFRCDPISEHNRLYWYRQTLGQGPEFLTYFQNEAQLEKSRLLSDRFSAERPKGSFSTLEIQRTEQGDSAMYLCASSLGTANTEAFFGQGTRLTVV.

The gene calls are TRBV7-8 and TRBJ2-5, with 8 bases lining up with TRBD1. Germline V gene data show CDR1 as SGHVS and CDR2 as FQNEAQ. The J segment lost 3 bases and the V segment lost 0 bases, leaving 0 bases of the junction unmatched. This CDR3 spans 14 amino acids. The CDR3 DNA follows: TGTGCCAGCAGCTTAGCGACAGGGGAAGAGACCCAGTACTTC. This gives the protein CASSLATGEETQYF. The complete variable domain, with remaining parts taken from reference TRBV7-8 and TRBJ2-5, reads GAGVSQSPRYKVAKRGQDVALRCDPISGHVSLFWYQQALGQGPEFLTYFQNEAQLDKSGLPSDRFFAERPEGSVSTLKIQRTQQEDSAVYLCASSLATGEETQYFGPGTRLLVL.

The chain carries TRBV27 and TRBJ1-2, with 7 bases identical to TRBD1. Germline assignment: CDR1 MNHEY and CDR2 SMNVEV (reference sequence). Trimming removed 4 bases from V and 4 bases from J; junction bases left unmatched: 12. The CDR3 contains 16 residues. In nucleotides, the CDR3 is TGTGCCAGCAGTTCCTCGACAGGGAGACAGACCTATGGCTACACCTTC. Translating gives CASSSSTGRQTYGYTF.

In its sample, this clone was seen a few times. The chain links TRBV19 to TRBJ1-1, with 10 bases lining up with TRBD1. The junction had 8 bases not matched to a gene; V was cut back by 6 bases and J by 7 bases. CDR1 and CDR2 (germline): LNHDA, SQIVND (reference sequence). The CDR3 sequence is 14 residues long. The CDR3 DNA reads as TGTGCCAGTAGAACGGACAGGGGGGGAGGTGAAGCTTTCTTT. Protein: CASRTDRGGGEAFF.

The chain links TRBV5-6 to TRBJ2-4; 8 positions match TRBD2. This CDR3 is 18 amino acids long. Per the germline V gene, CDR1 is SGHDT and CDR2 is YYEEEE. J was trimmed by 7 bases and V by 0 bases; bases with no gene match: 15. CDR3 in amino acids: CASSLAGTSERPRNIQYF. For the CDR3, the DNA is TGTGCCAGCAGCTTGGCAGGGACTAGTGAGCGCCCCCGGAACATTCAGTACTTC.